This T cell receptor beta chain was documented in a study of human T cells and chemical hapten exposure. Study in general: The patients, most of them female, presented with alopecia areata, totalis or universalis.

From germline, CDR1 is KGHDR and CDR2 SFDVKD. V shed 3 bases, J shed 1 base, and the junction held 2 bases outside the gene matches. The CDR3 sequence is 15 residues long. Study outcomes and limitations: TCRs above 1 in 1000 frequency stayed constant with DPC sensitization. Having alopecia, the donors may differ immunologically from healthy people.

The sample's time point: patch test 2, 6 weeks after DPC sensitization. The treatment: therapeutic diphenylcyclopropenone sensitization with weekly scalp DPC. Unique molecular identifiers were attached to individual cDNA molecules within the library. TCRdb called the RACE reads again in MiXCR, with one record for every CDR3 protein. Here the sample spans about 140,000 distinct CDR3 sequences, about 11% being singletons. In the case of this clonotype: The antigen is unknown.

Specimen: whole blood, collected in connection with sensitization to the hapten diphenylcyclopropenone (DPC). This receptor was obtained from a woman between 45 and 65 years old with alopecia areata. Some clones in this sample may be carry-over from other donors' samples. The rearrangement links TRBV24-1 to TRBJ1-2; 9 bases map to TRBD1. CDR3 loop: CATSDPGQGNYGYTF. In nucleotides, the CDR3 is TGTGCCACCAGTGATCCGGGACAGGGTAACTATGGCTACACCTTC.